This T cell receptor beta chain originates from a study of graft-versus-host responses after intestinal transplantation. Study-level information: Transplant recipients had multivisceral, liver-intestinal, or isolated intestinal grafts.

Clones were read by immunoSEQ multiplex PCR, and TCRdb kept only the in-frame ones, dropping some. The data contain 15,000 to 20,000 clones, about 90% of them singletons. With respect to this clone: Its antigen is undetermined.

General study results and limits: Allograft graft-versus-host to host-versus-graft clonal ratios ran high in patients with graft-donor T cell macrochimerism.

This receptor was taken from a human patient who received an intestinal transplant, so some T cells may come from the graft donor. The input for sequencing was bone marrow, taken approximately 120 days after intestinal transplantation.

The CDR3 nucleotides are TGTGCCAGCAGTTTTTCTGGAGCCTGGGGTGGTCAGCCCCAGCATTTT. It is translated as CASSFSGAWGGQPQHF. The rearrangement joins TRBV7-3 to TRBJ1-5; unclear D gene. This CDR3 has 16 residues. In germline, CDR1 is SGHTA, CDR2 FQGTGA. Between the trimmed V and J ends, which lost 6 bases and 6 bases, there was a span of 21 bases.